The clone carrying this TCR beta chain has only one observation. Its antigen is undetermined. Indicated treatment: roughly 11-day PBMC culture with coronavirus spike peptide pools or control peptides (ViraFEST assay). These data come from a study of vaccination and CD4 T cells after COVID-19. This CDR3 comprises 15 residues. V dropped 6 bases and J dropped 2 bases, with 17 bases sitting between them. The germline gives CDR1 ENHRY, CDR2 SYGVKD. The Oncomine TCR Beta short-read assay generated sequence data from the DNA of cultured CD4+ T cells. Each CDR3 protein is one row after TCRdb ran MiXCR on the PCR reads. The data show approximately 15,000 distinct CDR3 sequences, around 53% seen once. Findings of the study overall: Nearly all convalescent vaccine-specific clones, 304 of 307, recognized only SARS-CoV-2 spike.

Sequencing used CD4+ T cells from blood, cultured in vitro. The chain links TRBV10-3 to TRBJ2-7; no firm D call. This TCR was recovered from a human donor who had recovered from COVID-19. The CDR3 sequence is CAISPGPRGAYEQYF. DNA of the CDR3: TGTGCCATCAGCCCCGGACCCCGAGGAGCCTACGAGCAGTACTTC.